Listed here is a single TCR beta chain. The CDR3 totals 14 residues. V was pared by 4 bases and J by 4 bases, with 5 bases of the junction left unmatched. CDR1 SGDLS and CDR2 YYNGEE come from the germline V gene. Method: immunoSEQ multiplex PCR; TCRdb's copy keeps in-frame clones and lacks some. The sample carries some 220,000 clones, roughly 80% recorded once. This sample was taken from a study of blood T cell repertoires in COVID-19. The V gene is TRBV9, the J gene TRBJ1-2, with TRBD1 matching over 9 bases. The sequence derives from a woman aged 55-70 years with acute or convalescent COVID-19. Sequencing was done on a sample of peripheral blood. CDR3 sequence: CASSRTGQGYGYTF. The CDR3 DNA sequence: TGTGCCAGCAGCAGGACGGGACAGGGCTATGGCTACACCTTC.